This T cell receptor (beta chain) emerged from a study of CD8 T cells in Susac syndrome (dated by TCRdb to between 2018 and 2021). About the investigation overall: Among the sequenced Susac syndrome patients, roughly six had clinically active disease and roughly 8 were in clinical remission. The study used repertoire sequencing to test whether antigen drove CD8+ T cell activation and differentiation in Susac syndrome. At the time of blood withdrawal, Susac syndrome patients were either therapy-naive, taking corticosteroids (with some also receiving IVIg), or on IVIg alone. Paper-wide results and their limitations: In the CD4+ T cell repertoire of Susac syndrome patients, clonal expansion was not detected. The number of individuals in the TCR sequencing and HLA analysis was recognized as being relatively small.

Peripheral blood CD8+ and CD4+ T cells from healthy donors, Susac syndrome patients and multiple sclerosis patients were profiled using high-throughput TCR beta sequencing. Susac syndrome patients met recently defined diagnostic criteria for definite or probable disease. Bulk CD8+ and CD4+ T cells were purified by magnetic negative isolation, whereas CD8+ TEMRA cells were enriched by FACS. Blood was drawn into EDTA tubes, processed within 24 hours, and PBMCs were isolated by density gradient centrifugation. PBMCs destined for TCR sequencing were cryopreserved in liquid nitrogen and later thawed in a 37 °C water bath. A purity of at least 90% was achieved for sorted or isolated CD4+, CD8+ and CD8+ TEMRA cells. The CDR3 runs 13 amino acids, cysteine and phenylalanine included. CDR3 DNA only is kept here, 39 bases in frame from base 1. Via the germline V gene (reference sequence), CDR1 is DFQATT and CDR2 SNEGSKA. V is cut by 5 bases and J by 8 bases, and the space between the germline ends is 18 bases.

RNA was extracted with the RNeasy kit and roughly 0.45 to 1 ug was reverse transcribed using random hexamers. The immunoSEQ multiplex PCR assay, covering 54 Vbeta and 13 Jbeta segments, was used to amplify TCR beta CDR3 regions. To correct PCR amplification bias, a synthetic template baseline was used for both primer optimization and computational correction. In the original analysis: Reads were assigned to V, D and J genes according to IMGT and analyzed in immunoSEQ Analyzer, with only productive sequences retained. Clonality was calculated as one minus the Shannon entropy normalized by log2 of the number of productive unique sequences. Public and private clones were assessed among the 100 most prevalent clones of each patient and control. Clones were defined as Susac-specific if absent from the healthy and MS cohorts, from 900 to 1,200 published viral clones and from other ImmuneACCESS disease sequences. Using fastp at Q25 and MiXCR, TCRdb reprocessed the public reads and kept productive beta chains. Identical CDR3 protein sequences are pooled into one entry, listed with their most common genes and DNA. The V and J calls and clone size are TCRdb's, not the authors'. The sample has roughly 190,000 distinct CDR3 sequences on record, about 94% of them singletons. Approximately 0.089% of the sample goes to the ten largest clones.

To note about this clonotype: It has no known antigen specificity. No much larger clonotype is one base removed from it; base qualities were not supplied.

Material for sequencing was CD4+ T cells from PBMCs. The chain couples TRBV20-1 to TRBJ1-1; the D gene is perhaps TRBD1, from 5 matching bases. This TCR came from a human donor with Susac syndrome. The DNA sequence is given as TGCAGTGCTTACACCGGGACCGAGAGAGAAGCTTTCTTT. This encodes CSAYTGTEREAFF.